This T cell receptor beta chain was found in a study of blood T cells in healthy people across ages. The V end was cut by 3 bases, the J end by 7 bases, with 14 bases between. CDR3 size: 14 residues. The germline V gene has CDR1 SGHRS and CDR2 YFSETQ. Through a sample-barcoded 5' primer and a J-beta primer mix, a second PCR was run for 7 to 11 cycles. From the 5' RACE reads, TCRdb called clonotypes with MiXCR, one entry per CDR3 protein. The sample has approximately 2,000,000 distinct CDR3 sequences, 35% to 50% seen once. The clonotype originates from a human donor in good health. The chain recombines TRBV5-1 with TRBJ2-1, with D tentatively TRBD2 (7 bases). Sequencing was performed on blood. The CDR3 nucleotides read TGCGCCAGCAGCTCCCGGGGGGCGGGAAATGAGCAGTTCTTC. Its protein product is CASSSRGAGNEQFF.